The source of this T cell receptor beta chain is a study of T cells after yellow fever vaccination. Study-wide background: Preparation of fractions with low cell numbers was performed using SMART-Seq v4 Ultra Low Input.

This clonotype appeared a few times. Each CDR3 protein gets one entry after TCRdb re-called the 5' RACE reads with MiXCR. Among approximately 93,000 distinct CDR3 sequences listed, about 6% were seen once. The CDR3 runs to 13 residues. Germline V gene data show CDR1 as ENHRY and CDR2 as SYGVKD. Trimming pared 4 bases from V and 7 bases from J, leaving 11 bases between. This chain connects TRBV10-3 to TRBJ2-1; D is possibly TRBD1 or TRBD2 (5 bases each). Sequenced here: CD8+ T cells sorted from PBMCs, sampled 10 days after the yellow fever booster vaccination. The receptor was derived from a man aged 18 to 35 who received the YFV17D yellow fever vaccine. The CDR3 protein is CAISGGLVNEQFF. CDR3 in DNA: TGTGCCATCAGTGGGGGGTTGGTTAATGAGCAGTTCTTC.